This TCR beta chain appears in the sequencing data of a study of T cells in localized non-small cell lung cancer. In the case of this clone: No antigen is known for it.

Study-level results: Density of T cells in blood, when higher, went with longer overall survival. The study detected a median roughly 61 of the top 100 tumor clones in adjacent lung.

Germline V gives CDR1 SGHDT, CDR2 YYEEEE. V was trimmed by 2 bases and J by 2 bases, leaving 10 bases between them. This CDR3 comprises 14 residues. Sequenced by immunoSEQ multiplex PCR; TCRdb stores in-frame clones only, minus some. The data show approximately 63,000 clones, about 87% seen once. The source was peripheral blood, collected before any cancer treatment. The chain employs TRBV5-6 and TRBJ2-5; D tentatively reads TRBD1 or TRBD2 (5 bases each). This TCR derives from a man between 40 and 70 years old with stage I squamous cell lung carcinoma. This CDR3 is CASSFRDGQETQYF. The CDR3 DNA follows: TGTGCCAGCAGCTTCCGGGACGGACAAGAGACCCAGTACTTC.